The sequence of this TCR beta chain was determined in a study of shared clonotypes between healthy human individuals. The CDR3 has 15 amino acids. V was cut by 2 bases and J by 0 bases, with 8 bases left in between. Germline CDR1 is MNHEY and CDR2 is SVGAGI. Study conclusions and caveats: An anticipated effect of sequencing depth on clonotype sharing among donors was recognized.

This table comes from immunoSEQ multiplex PCR, and its TCRdb copy is limited to in-frame clones, with some not included. The table has roughly 1 million clones, about 75% seen once. A remark on this clone: Its antigen is not known.

The rearrangement uses TRBV6-5 and TRBJ1-5; no reliable D call. Sequencing input: memory CD4+ T cells sorted from blood. Subset of the sample: CD45RA-negative fraction. The clonotype comes from a man between 18 and 29 years old in good health. This CDR3 reads CASSYDRYSNQPQHF. The CDR3 DNA reads TGTGCCAGCAGTTACGATCGGTATAGCAATCAGCCCCAGCATTTT.